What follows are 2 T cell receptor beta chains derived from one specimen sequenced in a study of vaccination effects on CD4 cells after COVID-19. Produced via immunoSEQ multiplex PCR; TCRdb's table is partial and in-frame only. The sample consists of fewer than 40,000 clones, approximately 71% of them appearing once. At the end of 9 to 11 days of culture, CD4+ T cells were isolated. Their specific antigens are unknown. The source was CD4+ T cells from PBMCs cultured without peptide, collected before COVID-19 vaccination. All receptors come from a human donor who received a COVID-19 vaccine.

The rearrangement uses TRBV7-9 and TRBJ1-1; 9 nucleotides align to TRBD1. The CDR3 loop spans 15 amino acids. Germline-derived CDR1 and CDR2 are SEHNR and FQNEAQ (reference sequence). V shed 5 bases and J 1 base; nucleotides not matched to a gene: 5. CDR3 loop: CASSEGQGKNTEAFF. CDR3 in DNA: TGTGCCAGCAGCGAGGGACAGGGAAAGAACACTGAAGCTTTCTTT.

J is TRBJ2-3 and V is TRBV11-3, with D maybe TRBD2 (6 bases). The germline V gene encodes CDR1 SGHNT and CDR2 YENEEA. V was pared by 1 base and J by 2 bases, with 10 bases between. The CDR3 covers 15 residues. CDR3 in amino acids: CASSLAGLYTDTQYF. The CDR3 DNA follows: TGTGCCAGCAGCTTAGCGGGACTGTACACAGATACGCAGTATTTT.